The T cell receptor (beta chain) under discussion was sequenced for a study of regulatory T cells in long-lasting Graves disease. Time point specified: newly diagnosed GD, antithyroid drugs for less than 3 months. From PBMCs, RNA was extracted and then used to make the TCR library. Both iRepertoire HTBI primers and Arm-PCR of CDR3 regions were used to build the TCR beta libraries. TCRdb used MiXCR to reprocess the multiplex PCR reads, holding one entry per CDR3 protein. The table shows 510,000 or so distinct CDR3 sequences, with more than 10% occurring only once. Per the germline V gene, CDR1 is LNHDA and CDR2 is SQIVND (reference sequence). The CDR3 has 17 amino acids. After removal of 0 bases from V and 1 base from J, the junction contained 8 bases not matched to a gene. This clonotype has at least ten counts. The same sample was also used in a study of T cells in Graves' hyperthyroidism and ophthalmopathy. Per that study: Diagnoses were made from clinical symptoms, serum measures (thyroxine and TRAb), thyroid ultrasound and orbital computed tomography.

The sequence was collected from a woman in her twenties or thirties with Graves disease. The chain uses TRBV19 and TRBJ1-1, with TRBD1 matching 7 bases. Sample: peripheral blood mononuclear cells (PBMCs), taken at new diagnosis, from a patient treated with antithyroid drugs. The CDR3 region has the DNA TGTGCCAGTAGTATAGATCTATTGGCAGGGGGGAACACTGAAGCTTTCTTT. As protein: CASSIDLLAGGNTEAFF.